The 8 T cell receptor beta chains presented below share a single source sample, sequenced in a study of OX40 agonist ivuxolimab in advanced cancers. Here immunoSEQ multiplex PCR was the method, and the copy in TCRdb shows in-frame clones only, minus some. This table has 20,000 to 25,000 clones, 60% to 85% appearing once. The material sequenced was CD4+ or CD8+ T cells sorted from blood, taken in a trial of the OX40 agonist ivuxolimab. The receptors were gathered from an adult with an advanced solid tumor such as melanoma, head and neck, liver or kidney cancer.

The CDR3 DNA reads as TGTGCCAGCAGTTTACCGGCTAGCGGGAATTTAGAGACCCAGTACTTC. Translation: CASSLPASGNLETQYF. The chain carries TRBV28 and TRBJ2-5; 9 bases agree with TRBD2. The CDR3 covers 16 residues. The J segment lost 4 bases and the V segment lost 2 bases, leaving 8 bases of the junction unmatched. Germline V gene lookup returns CDR1 MDHEN and CDR2 SYDVKM.

The gene calls are TRBV6-6 and TRBJ2-7; perhaps TRBD1 as D (6 bases). Trimming pared 8 bases from V and 3 bases from J, leaving 14 bases between. This CDR3 is built from 13 residues. Germline V CDR1 and CDR2: MNHNY, SVGAGI (reference sequence). The CDR3 loop is CASGPGTHYEQYF. The CDR3 bases are TGTGCCAGCGGACCCGGGACACACTACGAGCAGTACTTC.

The table lists this clone with a few counts. The genes are TRBV7-2 and TRBJ2-1, with TRBD2 as a possible D gene (5 bases). Trimming took off 1 base at V and 9 bases at J, with 13 bases between the two ends. Germline CDR1 SGHTA, CDR2 FQGNSA. The CDR3 consists of 14 residues. In DNA form, the CDR3 reads TGTGCCAGCAGCTTAGGGCCTAGCTCGGTTGAGCAGTTCTTC. As protein: CASSLGPSSVEQFF.

This clone ranks as medium-sized. The J gene is TRBJ1-4, the V gene TRBV28; D is unresolved. V was trimmed by 5 bases and J by 0 bases, leaving 10 bases between them. This CDR3 region has 15 residues. In germline, CDR1 is MDHEN, CDR2 SYDVKM. CDR3 DNA sequence: TGTGCCAGCAGTCCCAGTGGGACAACTAATGAAAAACTGTTTTTT. This sequence encodes CASSPSGTTNEKLFF.

The chain joins TRBV4-2 to TRBJ2-3, with a possible D match to TRBD1 (5 bases). This CDR3 is built from 15 residues. Trimming left V 1 base short and J 3 bases short, with 11 bases between. Per the germline V gene, CDR1 is LGHNA and CDR2 is YNFKEQ. The CDR3 region has the DNA TGTGCCAGCAGCCAAGTGTCAGGGCAAACAGATACGCAGTATTTT. This encodes CASSQVSGQTDTQYF.

V is TRBV29-1 and J is TRBJ2-7, with D tentatively TRBD2 (7 bases). The CDR3 is 13 residues long. Germline CDR1 and CDR2: SQVTM and ANQGSEA. V lost 3 bases, J lost 5 bases, and 14 bases lay in between. The CDR3 sequence is CSVESGGANEQYF. DNA for the CDR3: TGCAGCGTTGAGTCGGGGGGCGCAAACGAGCAGTACTTC.

CDR3 in amino acids: CASSYIGAGRYYEQYF. CDR3 DNA sequence: TGTGCCAGCAGTTACATCGGGGCAGGTAGATACTACGAGCAGTACTTC. The V and J genes are TRBV28 and TRBJ2-7; D may correspond to TRBD1 or TRBD2 (5 bases each). This CDR3 has 16 residues. Trimming removed 4 bases at V and 3 bases at J, with 19 bases between. The germline gives CDR1 MDHEN, CDR2 SYDVKM.

The rearrangement uses TRBV7-9 and TRBJ2-1; D is ambiguous. The CDR3 is 13 residues long. V was trimmed by 2 bases and J by 7 bases, leaving 9 bases between them. Germline V CDR1 and CDR2: SEHNR, FQNEAQ (reference sequence). In DNA form, the CDR3 reads TGTGCCAGCAGCTTAAAAATCCGGAATGAGCAGTTCTTC. It is translated as CASSLKIRNEQFF.